This T cell receptor beta chain originates from a study of shared clonotypes between healthy human individuals. Overall study findings and caveats: Larger estimated richness was generally recorded for naive subsets relative to memory subsets. A small donor pool kept down the genetic and exposure-history diversity that was represented.

CD45RO-negative, CCR7-positively selected cells formed the naive CD8 fraction, excluding terminally differentiated effector memory CD45RA+ cells. Donors had no recently reported acute infections or vaccinations and were HIV-negative. Data came from immunoSEQ multiplex PCR; TCRdb stores just in-frame clones and leaves some out. Of about 600,000 clones listed, about 98% are singletons. CDR1 is SEHNR, CDR2 FQNEAQ, per germline (reference sequence). V gave up 6 bases and J gave up 5 bases, with 8 bases separating them. This CDR3 spans 11 amino acids. Of note for this clone: Its antigen is still unknown. This specimen includes other DNA sequences encoding the same CDR3.

This receptor was obtained from a man aged 30 to 45 in good health. The chain links TRBV7-9 to TRBJ2-7; D not certain. Sequenced material: naive CD8+ T cells sorted from blood. The CDR3 loop reads CASSPSDEQYF. Here the CDR3 DNA reads TGTGCCAGCAGTCCATCGGACGAGCAGTACTTC.